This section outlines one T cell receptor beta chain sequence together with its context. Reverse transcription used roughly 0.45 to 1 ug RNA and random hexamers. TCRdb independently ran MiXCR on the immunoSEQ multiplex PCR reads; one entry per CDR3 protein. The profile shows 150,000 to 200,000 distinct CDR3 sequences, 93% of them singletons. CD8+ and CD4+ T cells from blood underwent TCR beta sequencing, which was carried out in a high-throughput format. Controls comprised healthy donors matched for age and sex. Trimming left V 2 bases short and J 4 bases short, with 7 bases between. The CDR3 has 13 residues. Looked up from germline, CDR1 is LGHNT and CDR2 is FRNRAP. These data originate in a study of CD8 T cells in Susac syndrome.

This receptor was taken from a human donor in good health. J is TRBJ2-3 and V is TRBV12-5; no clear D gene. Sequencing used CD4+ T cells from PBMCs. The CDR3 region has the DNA TGTGCTAGTGGTTTGAGGGTGTCAGATACGCAGTATTTT. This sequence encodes CASGLRVSDTQYF.